A single sample is the source of the 24 T cell receptor beta chains below, sequenced in a study of post-analysis software for immune sequencing data. Findings and limits, study-wide: With TRBV5-6, TRBV5-1 and TRBV20-1 included, 4 or 5 TRBV segments were more frequent in patients than in controls.

The antigens of these receptors remain unknown. Incorporated into the TCR beta cDNA libraries were unique molecular identifiers, which served to reduce PCR and sequencing biases. Using its own MiXCR run on the PCR reads, TCRdb lists one record per CDR3 protein. Of 750,000 to 950,000 distinct CDR3 sequences in the sample, about 53% were seen once. Sequencing was carried out using blood. These receptor sequences come from a girl aged 5-17 years with multiple sclerosis.

This clonotype was seen a single time. This chain uses TRBV20-1 with TRBJ2-3; TRBD2 matches 7 bases. The V gene end was trimmed by 6 bases and the J gene end by 0 bases; junction bases not matched to a gene: 6. Germline V gene lookup returns CDR1 DFQATT and CDR2 SNEGSKA (reference sequence). The CDR3 has 14 amino acids. CDR3 DNA: TGCAGTGCCCATTCTAGCGGAAGCACAGATACGCAGTATTTT. This sequence encodes CSAHSSGSTDTQYF.

This clonotype came up a few times. This chain connects TRBV11-2 to TRBJ2-7; D ambiguous. The CDR3 runs to 15 residues. The ends were cut back, 1 base at V and 0 bases at J, with 10 bases in the middle. Germline lookup yields CDR1 SGHAT and CDR2 FQNNGV. DNA for the CDR3: TGTGCCAGCAGCTTAGCCGGGCACAGCTCCTACGAGCAGTACTTC. Its protein is CASSLAGHSSYEQYF.

This sequence joins TRBV5-6 and TRBJ2-4; D possibly uses TRBD1 or TRBD2 (5 bases each). The V end was cut by 3 bases, the J end by 3 bases, with 13 bases between. The V gene's germline CDR1 is SGHDT and CDR2 YYEEEE. The length of the CDR3 is 15 residues. CDR3 loop: CASSSRDGSKNIQYF. The CDR3 DNA reads as TGTGCCAGCAGCTCCCGGGACGGCAGCAAAAACATTCAGTACTTC.

The gene calls are TRBV6-5 and TRBJ2-5; 11 nucleotides agree with TRBD1. This CDR3 is built from 13 residues. CDR1 MNHEY and CDR2 SVGAGI come from the germline V gene. Losses at the gene ends were 6 bases for V and 13 bases for J; bases not matched to a gene: 10. Here the CDR3 DNA reads TGTGCCAGCAGGGGGACAGGGGGTTTTATCCGGTACTTC. It codes for CASRGTGGFIRYF.

The rearrangement joins TRBV29-1 to TRBJ2-7; 9 bases agree with TRBD1. In germline, CDR1 is SQVTM, CDR2 ANQGSEA. V shed 7 bases, J shed 7 bases, and the junction held 8 bases outside the gene matches. The CDR3 consists of 12 residues. CDR3 loop: CSAGTGITEQYF. The CDR3, as DNA: TGCAGCGCCGGGACAGGGATCACTGAGCAGTACTTC.

V and J are TRBV24-1 and TRBJ1-2; perhaps TRBD1 as D (5 bases). The CDR3 consists of 13 residues. Germline V gene sequence: CDR1 KGHDR, CDR2 SFDVKD. Trimming took 6 bases from V and 4 from J, leaving 11 bases between them. The CDR3 loop is CATSPGVGYGYTF. CDR3 bases: TGTGCCACCAGTCCGGGGGTAGGCTATGGCTACACCTTC.

The CDR3 DNA is TGTGCCAGCAGCTCCTGGCCGCAAGGGACCTCTTACGAGCAGTACTTC. The encoded protein is CASSSWPQGTSYEQYF. The chain couples TRBV3-1 to TRBJ2-7; tentatively, D is TRBD1 or TRBD2 (5 bases each). The germline V gene encodes CDR1 LGHDT and CDR2 YNNKEL (reference sequence). V was cut by 5 bases and J by 4 bases, with 21 bases left in between. The CDR3 extends over 16 amino acids.

The chain combines TRBV24-1 with TRBJ2-3; TRBD2 matches at 10 bases. CDR3 length: 15 amino acids. The V and J ends lost 4 bases and 4 bases, in that order; junction bases with no gene match: 4. Germline V gene lookup returns CDR1 KGHDR and CDR2 SFDVKD. The CDR3 nucleotides are TGTGCCACCAGTGAAAGCGGGGGGGCAGCAGATACGCAGTATTTT. It encodes CATSESGGAADTQYF.

This clonotype was recorded a few times. A much larger clone lies a single base off, so this may be a read error. The chain couples TRBV29-1 to TRBJ2-1; unclear D gene. The V end was cut by 0 bases, the J end by 8 bases, with 11 bases between. CDR1 and CDR2 (germline): SQVTM, ANQGSEA. The CDR3 is 13 residues long. The CDR3 spells CSVEDGRHDEQFF. CDR3 nucleotides: TGCAGCGTTGAAGATGGACGGCACGATGAGCAGTTCTTC.

The chain employs TRBV30 and TRBJ1-2; D remains ambiguous. V was trimmed by 5 bases and J by 3 bases, leaving 19 bases between them. Looked up from germline, CDR1 is GTSNPN and CDR2 is SVGIG (reference sequence). This CDR3 spans 15 amino acids. CDR3 nucleotide sequence: TGTGCCTGGTCCTTCGGAGGTCCACCTGACTATGGCTACACCTTC. Encoded protein: CAWSFGGPPDYGYTF.

CDR3 bases: TGCGCCAGCAGCCAACCTAGCGGGAGGGCCGACGAGCAGTACTTC. As protein: CASSQPSGRADEQYF. The V gene is TRBV4-1, the J gene TRBJ2-7; 12 positions match TRBD2. Trimming removed 2 bases from V and 5 bases from J; junction bases left unmatched: 4. Germline loops: CDR1 MGHRA, CDR2 YSYEKL. The length of the CDR3 is 15 residues.

This chain joins TRBV20-1 and TRBJ2-7; TRBD2 might be the D (5 bases). Germline-derived CDR1 and CDR2 are DFQATT and SNEGSKA (reference sequence). The V end lost 0 bases, the J end lost 3 bases, and 12 bases lay between the germline ends. The CDR3 extends over 14 amino acids. CDR3 protein: CSARDRGPDYEQYF. CDR3 nucleotide sequence: TGCAGTGCTAGAGATCGCGGGCCGGACTACGAGCAGTACTTC.

CDR3 in amino acids: CSGLAGSYEQYF. CDR3 nucleotide sequence: TGCAGCGGGCTAGCGGGTTCCTACGAGCAGTACTTC. The chain is built from TRBV29-1 and TRBJ2-7; TRBD2 aligns across 8 bases. Looked up from germline, CDR1 is SQVTM and CDR2 is ANQGSEA. Unmatched junction bases numbered 3, after V lost 7 bases and J lost 1 base. CDR3 size: 12 residues.

The chain joins TRBV6-6 to TRBJ2-5, with D unclear. Trimming cost V 8 bases and J 2 bases, with 12 bases left between them. Germline CDR1 MNHNY, CDR2 SVGAGI (reference sequence). The length of the CDR3 is 13 residues. The chain's CDR3 is CASQRALQETQYF. The CDR3 nucleotides read TGTGCCAGCCAACGCGCCCTGCAAGAGACCCAGTACTTC.

The rearrangement joins TRBV20-1 to TRBJ1-2, with a weak D call TRBD1 (6 bases). The germline gives CDR1 DFQATT, CDR2 SNEGSKA (reference sequence). This CDR3 is 11 amino acids long. Trimming stripped 6 bases from V and 8 bases from J, with 13 bases between. The CDR3 DNA sequence: TGCAGTGCCAACGACGGACAGGGCTACACCTTC. Its protein product is CSANDGQGYTF.

This clonotype is a singleton in its sample. The chain employs TRBV20-1 and TRBJ2-5; D perhaps matches TRBD2 (6 bases). TRBJ2-1 explains the end of the DNA better; the J call may be wrong. The CDR3 loop spans 16 amino acids. The germline CDR1 and CDR2 sequences are DFQATT and SNEGSKA (reference sequence). CDR3 nucleotide sequence: TGCAGTGCTAGAGATCCGTCCCTAGCGCTTCCTGGATCTCAGTTCTTC. It specifies CSARDPSLALPGSQFF.

The chain couples TRBV6-2 or TRBV6-3 to TRBJ2-1; no clear D. The CDR3 runs to 12 residues. Trimming shortened V by 8 bases and J by 6 bases, and 11 bases separated the two germline ends. Germline V gene data show CDR1 as MNHEY and CDR2 as SVGEGT. In DNA, the CDR3 is TGTGCCAGCCGCCGGTCAAGCAATGAGCAGTTCTTC. It encodes CASRRSSNEQFF.

This clonotype was seen repeatedly, ten times or more. J is TRBJ1-5 and V is TRBV18, with TRBD1 matching over 9 bases. Unmatched junction bases numbered 6, after V lost 3 bases and J lost 6 bases. This CDR3 contains 15 residues. In germline, CDR1 is KGHSH, CDR2 LQKENI. CDR3 loop: CASSPWGQGFQPQHF. In DNA form, the CDR3 reads TGTGCCAGCTCACCGTGGGGACAGGGTTTTCAGCCCCAGCATTTT. Drawing the rest from reference TRBV18 and TRBJ1-5, the complete variable domain is NAGVMQNPRHLVRRRGQEARLRCSPMKGHSHVYWYRQLPEEGLKFMVYLQKENIIDESGMPKERFSAEFPKEGPSILRIQQVVRGDSAAYFCASSPWGQGFQPQHFGDGTRLSIL.

The chain is built from TRBV6-5 and TRBJ1-2, with D maybe TRBD1 (5 bases). CDR1 is MNHEY and CDR2 is SVGAGI in the germline V gene. Trimming shortened V by 2 bases and J by 4 bases, and 8 bases separated the two germline ends. The CDR3 extends over 13 amino acids. This CDR3 is CASSYDRLYGYTF. The CDR3 DNA reads TGTGCCAGCAGTTACGACAGACTCTATGGCTACACCTTC.

This clonotype was seen only a few times. This chain joins TRBV20-1 and TRBJ1-2; TRBD1 is a possible D gene (5 bases). Between the trimmed V and J ends, which lost 5 bases and 10 bases, there was a span of 23 bases. The CDR3 length is 14 residues. In germline, CDR1 is DFQATT, CDR2 SNEGSKA (reference sequence). CDR3 bases: TGCAGTGCTGCCTCTGCCGGGACCTCCTTAGACTACACCTTC. The encoded protein is CSAASAGTSLDYTF.

J is TRBJ2-3 and V is TRBV10-3; 7 positions match TRBD2. The germline gives CDR1 ENHRY, CDR2 SYGVKD. The V and J ends lost 3 bases and 5 bases, in that order; junction bases with no gene match: 11. The CDR3 loop spans 16 amino acids. The CDR3 here is CAISDRTSYHIDTQYF. Written as DNA, the CDR3 is TGTGCCATCAGTGACCGGACTAGTTATCATATAGATACGCAGTATTTT.

The chain is built from TRBV6-4 and TRBJ2-7; D is uncertain. The germline CDR1 and CDR2 sequences are MRHNA and SNTAGT. Trimming cost V 0 bases and J 7 bases, with 16 bases left between them. CDR3 size: 15 residues. CDR3 loop: CASSDSRQAPREQYF. The CDR3 region has the DNA TGTGCCAGCAGTGACTCGCGGCAGGCGCCTCGGGAGCAGTACTTC.

This rearrangement joins TRBV9 to TRBJ1-5; no clear D gene. The CDR3 has 12 residues. CDR1 is SGDLS and CDR2 is YYNGEE in the germline V gene. Trimming stripped 4 bases from V and 9 bases from J, with 11 bases between. CDR3 amino acids: CASSPDGGPQHF. CDR3 sequence (DNA): TGTGCCAGCAGCCCGGACGGCGGGCCCCAGCATTTT.

The genes are TRBV5-1 and TRBJ2-1; 8 bases are shared with TRBD2. The end of the DNA fits TRBJ2-7 better, so the J call may be wrong. The CDR3 runs 17 residues. Germline V lookup: CDR1 SGHRS, CDR2 YFSETQ. The CDR3 here is CASSLSPGGSSYNEQYF. The CDR3 DNA sequence: TGCGCCAGCAGCCTATCCCCGGGGGGGAGCTCCTACAATGAGCAGTACTTC.